This is a list of T cell receptor beta chains from one sample in a study of Ad26.COV2.S vaccination and SARS-CoV-2 variants. Sequenced by immunoSEQ multiplex PCR; TCRdb stores in-frame clones only, minus some. The sample shows over 100,000 clones, roughly 75% of them seen only once. Sample: peripheral blood, taken after recovery from COVID-19. These receptors were taken from a human donor who had recovered from COVID-19. The CDR3 runs from the conserved cysteine through the conserved F or W. The D gene is left open where the match is weak. Clone size is shown for a subset of rows, as once, few, many or a class of expanded clone.

j_gene | d_gene | abundance | v_gene | CDR3nt | CDR3aa
TRBJ1-1 | . | . | TRBV10-2 | TGCGCCAGCAATCTAGGGGGGGACGGCACTGAAGCTTTCTTT | CASNLGGDGTEAFF
TRBJ2-2 | . | . | TRBV19 | TGTGCCAGTAACACAGGGCCCGGGGAGCTGTTTTTT | CASNTGPGELFF
TRBJ1-1 | . | . | TRBV28 | TGTGCCAGCAGCCTCTCTCCGAACACTGAAGCTTTCTTT | CASSLSPNTEAFF
TRBJ2-3 | . | few | TRBV2 | TGTGCCAGCAGGCACAAGTTAACATGGCAGGCTAGCACAGATACGCAGTATTTT | CASRHKLTWQASTDTQYF
TRBJ2-6 | . | . | TRBV7-6 | TGTGCCAGCAGCCCAGGGACTGGGGCCAACGTCCTGACTTTC | CASSPGTGANVLTF
TRBJ2-1 | . | . | TRBV30 | TGTGCCTGGGGAGGGGTTGATGAGCAGTTCTTC | CAWGGVDEQFF
TRBJ1-5 | . | few | TRBV2 | TGTGCCAGCAGTGAAGCTCGAAGGGCCGGTCAGCCCCAGCATTTT | CASSEARRAGQPQHF
TRBJ2-5 | . | . | TRBV30 | TGTGCCTGGGGACATCCATCCGAGACCCAGTACTTC | CAWGHPSETQYF
TRBJ1-5 | TRBD1 | . | TRBV29-1 | TGCAGCGTGTCCGCAGGGGGAGGGGGTCAGCCCCAGCATTTT | CSVSAGGGGQPQHF
TRBJ2-2 | . | . | TRBV5-1 | TGCGCCAGCAGCTTGGAGGCGGCCGGGGAGCTGTTTTTT | CASSLEAAGELFF
TRBJ2-7 | TRBD1 | few | TRBV2 | TGTGCCACGGGGACAGGGGGAAGTGGCGAGCAGTACTTC | CATGTGGSGEQYF
TRBJ2-7 | . | . | TRBV20-1 | TGCAGTGCTAGTCTGACGCGCAGCTCCTACGAGCAGTACTTC | CSASLTRSSYEQYF
TRBJ1-3 | . | . | TRBV2 | TGTGCCAGCAGACAGGGTCTGGGAAACACCATATATTTT | CASRQGLGNTIYF
TRBJ2-3 | . | . | TRBV19 | TGTGCCAGTAGTATCGGGGGAGATACGCAGTATTTT | CASSIGGDTQYF
TRBJ1-4 | . | few | TRBV5-1 | TGCGCCAGCAGCCTGGGACGGGCCAACCCTACTAATGAAAAACTGTTTTTT | CASSLGRANPTNEKLFF
TRBJ2-3 | . | . | TRBV6-1 | TGTGCCAGCAGTGATTTGGGTCTTAGCACAGATACGCAGTATTTT | CASSDLGLSTDTQYF
TRBJ2-3 | . | . | TRBV3-1/TRBV3-2 | TGTGCCAGCAGCCAAGATCGTCAGGGACATACGCAGTATTTT | CASSQDRQGHTQYF
TRBJ1-3 | . | few | TRBV6-6 | TGTGCCTCCCAAGGATCTGGAAACACCATATATTTT | CASQGSGNTIYF
TRBJ2-2 | TRBD1 | . | TRBV7-2 | TGTGCCAGCAGCTTCGGGGCAGGGGGTAACACCGGGGAGCTGTTTTTT | CASSFGAGGNTGELFF
TRBJ2-7 | . | . | TRBV3-1/TRBV3-2 | TGTGCCAGCAGCCAAGATGACGTTCTAACAGGGTATCCGTCCTACGAGCAGTACTTC | CASSQDDVLTGYPSYEQYF
TRBJ2-1 | . | . | TRBV3-1/TRBV3-2 | TGTGCCAGCAGCCAAGGGCCTAGGGATCAGTTCTTC | CASSQGPRDQFF
TRBJ2-3 | . | . | TRBV10-3 | TGTGCCATCAGGCGAGAGGGCGCAGATACGCAGTATTTT | CAIRREGADTQYF
TRBJ1-6 | . | . | TRBV3-1/TRBV3-2 | TGTGCCAGCAGCCAAGGGGGTCCTTCACCCCTCCACTTT | CASSQGGPSPLHF
TRBJ1-1 | TRBD1 | . | TRBV5-1 | TGCGCCAGCAGCTTTCTACCTCGGGACAGACATATGAACACTGAAGCTTTCTTT | CASSFLPRDRHMNTEAFF
TRBJ2-1 | . | . | TRBV19 | TGTGCCAGTAGGGCACAGGGAATAATAACTGGTGAGCAGTTCTTC | CASRAQGIITGEQFF
TRBJ1-1 | . | . | TRBV7-7 | TGTGTCAGGTGGGCTGAAGCTTTCTTT | CVRWAEAFF
TRBJ2-7 | TRBD2 | . | TRBV5-4 | TGTGCCAGCAGCACGGGGGGGGTGGGAGCCTACGAGCAGTACTTC | CASSTGGVGAYEQYF
TRBJ2-1 | TRBD2 | . | TRBV24-1 | TGTGCCACCAGTGATTTAACGGGGGGGGCCTCTAGGAATGAGCAGTTCTTC | CATSDLTGGASRNEQFF
TRBJ2-5 | . | . | TRBV18 | TGTGCCAGCTCGCCACAACAGGGACCCTCAGAGACCCAGTACTTC | CASSPQQGPSETQYF
TRBJ2-7 | . | once | TRBV27 | TGTGCCAGCAGTGCTAGCTCCTACGAGCAGTACTTC | CASSASSYEQYF
TRBJ1-2 | . | . | TRBV28 | TGTGCCAGCAGTTACCCGCCCCGGAACTATGGCTACACCTTC | CASSYPPRNYGYTF
TRBJ1-2 | . | . | TRBV7-2 | TGTGCCAGCAGCTTTTGGGCGGGGAGAACGTTCTATGGCTACACCTTC | CASSFWAGRTFYGYTF
TRBJ2-7 | . | . | TRBV4-1 | TGCGCCAGCAGCCAAGACGGGGTTCGTACCTACGAGCAGTACTTC | CASSQDGVRTYEQYF
TRBJ1-4 | . | . | TRBV12-5 | TGTGCTAGTGGTTTTGGATACGGGACTAATGAAAAACTGTTTTTT | CASGFGYGTNEKLFF
TRBJ1-1 | . | few | TRBV7-3 | TGTGCCAGCAGCTTAGGTCCGCCCGCGAACACTGAAGCTTTCTTT | CASSLGPPANTEAFF
TRBJ1-5 | . | few | TRBV6-5 | TGTGCCAGCACCCTCCGTGGTTGGGGACAGCCCCAGCATTTT | CASTLRGWGQPQHF
TRBJ2-1 | . | few | TRBV5-6 | TGTGCCAGCAGCTTGGCCTCGGGTATATTAGAGTTCTTC | CASSLASGILEFF
TRBJ2-3 | . | . | TRBV7-9 | TGTGCCAGCAGCTTGACAGCGCCGGGGGGCACGCAGTATTTT | CASSLTAPGGTQYF
TRBJ1-3 | TRBD1 | . | TRBV19 | TGTGCCAGTAGTATTGGGGGACAGTCCCTTGGAAACACCATATATTTT | CASSIGGQSLGNTIYF
TRBJ2-7 | . | . | TRBV7-9 | TGTGCCAGCAGCTTAGCGGAAATAGCGACCTACGAGCAGTACTTC | CASSLAEIATYEQYF